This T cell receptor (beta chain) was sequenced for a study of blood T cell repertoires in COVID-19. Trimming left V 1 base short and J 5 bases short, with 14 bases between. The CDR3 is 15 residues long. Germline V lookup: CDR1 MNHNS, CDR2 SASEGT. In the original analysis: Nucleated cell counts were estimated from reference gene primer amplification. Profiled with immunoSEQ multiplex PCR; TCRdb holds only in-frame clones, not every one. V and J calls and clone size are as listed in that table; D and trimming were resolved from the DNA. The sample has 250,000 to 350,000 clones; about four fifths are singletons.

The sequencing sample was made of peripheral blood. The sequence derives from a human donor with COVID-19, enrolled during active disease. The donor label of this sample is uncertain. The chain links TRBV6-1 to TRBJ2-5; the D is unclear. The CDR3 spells CASSEGQPGRETQYF. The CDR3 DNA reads TGTGCCAGCAGTGAAGGGCAGCCAGGCAGGGAGACCCAGTACTTC.